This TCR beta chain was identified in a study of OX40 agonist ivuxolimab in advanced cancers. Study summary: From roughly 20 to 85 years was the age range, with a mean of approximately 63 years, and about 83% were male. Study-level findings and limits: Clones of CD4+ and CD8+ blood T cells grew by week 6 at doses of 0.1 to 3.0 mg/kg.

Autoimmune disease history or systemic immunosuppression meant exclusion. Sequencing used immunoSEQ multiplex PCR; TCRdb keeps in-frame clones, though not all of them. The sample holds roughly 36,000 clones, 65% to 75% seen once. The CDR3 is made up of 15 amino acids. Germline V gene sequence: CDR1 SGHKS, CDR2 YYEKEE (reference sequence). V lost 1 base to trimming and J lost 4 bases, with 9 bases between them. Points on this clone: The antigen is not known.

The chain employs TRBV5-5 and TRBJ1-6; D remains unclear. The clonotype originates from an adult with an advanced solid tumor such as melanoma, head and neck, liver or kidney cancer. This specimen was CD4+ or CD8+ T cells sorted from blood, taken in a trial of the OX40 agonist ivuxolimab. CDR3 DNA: TGTGCCAGCAGCTTGACAGACCTATATAATTCACCCCTCCACTTT. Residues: CASSLTDLYNSPLHF.